The 4 T cell receptor beta chains below come from one sample, sequenced in a study of human T cells and chemical hapten exposure. TCRdb re-derived calls from the RACE reads in MiXCR, one entry per CDR3 protein. The sample carries some 42,000 distinct CDR3 sequences, 8.5% to 10% recorded once. Specified time point: patch test 2, 6 weeks after DPC sensitization. Treatment defined: therapeutic diphenylcyclopropenone sensitization with weekly scalp DPC. Sequencing started from total RNA isolated from unfractionated whole blood. Sequencing was performed on whole blood, taken in connection with sensitization to the hapten diphenylcyclopropenone (DPC). Receptor source: a woman aged 25 to 39 with alopecia areata. Some clones in this sample may be carry-over from other donors' samples.

The chain couples TRBV14 to TRBJ2-1; D call uncertain. Between the trimmed V and J ends, which lost 2 bases and 8 bases, there was a span of 10 bases. Per germline, CDR1 SGHDN and CDR2 FVKESK. The CDR3 loop spans 13 amino acids. DNA of the CDR3: TGTGCCAGCAGCCAATGGGCTATGCATGAGCAGTTCTTC. Its protein is CASSQWAMHEQFF.

The genes are TRBV19 and TRBJ1-5, with D tentatively TRBD1 (5 bases). Germline V CDR1 and CDR2: LNHDA, SQIVND (reference sequence). The CDR3 covers 16 residues. V was shortened by 3 bases and J by 3 bases, with 15 bases between the two germline ends. CDR3: CASSIFSDILNQPQHF. Here the CDR3 DNA reads TGTGCCAGTAGTATTTTTTCGGACATCCTCAATCAGCCCCAGCATTTT.

In this sample, this clonotype turned up a few times. V gene TRBV20-1 combines with J gene TRBJ1-1; TRBD1 aligns across 8 bases. The CDR3 has 15 amino acids. The trim removed 3 bases at V and 5 bases at J, leaving 11 bases unmatched. The germline V gene encodes CDR1 DFQATT and CDR2 SNEGSKA (reference sequence). The chain's CDR3 is CSARDPGTGGTEAFF. The CDR3, as DNA: TGCAGTGCTAGGGACCCCGGGACAGGAGGGACTGAAGCTTTCTTT.

This clonotype was found a few times. The V call is TRBV12-3 or TRBV12-4, the J call TRBJ1-6; the match to TRBD1 covers 8 bases. V gave up 4 bases and J gave up 0 bases; unmatched junction bases: 5. This CDR3 region has 17 residues. The CDR3 protein is CASSSRTGSSYNSPLHF. CDR3 DNA: TGTGCCAGCAGTTCCCGGACAGGGAGCTCCTATAATTCACCCCTCCACTTT.